Listed here are 6 T cell receptor beta chains from one sample, sequenced in a study of Tregs in tolerant kidney transplant recipients. TCRdb's copy holds only in-frame clones and misses some; the assay was immunoSEQ multiplex PCR. This table holds over 50,000 clones, roughly 88% found once. The material was Tregs from blood, obtained before the transplant. The receptors were gathered from a human donor who received a combined kidney and bone marrow transplant.

The chain combines TRBV9 with TRBJ2-6; no firm D call. Germline CDR1 reads SGDLS; CDR2 reads YYNGEE. With 2 bases removed from V and 0 bases from J, the gap between germline ends came to 6 bases. The CDR3 extends over 15 amino acids. The CDR3 reads CASSVGSSGANVLTF. In DNA, the CDR3 is TGTGCCAGCAGCGTGGGCAGCTCTGGGGCCAACGTCCTGACTTTC.

The chain recombines TRBV28 with TRBJ1-2; D remains unclear. Germline values: CDR1 MDHEN, CDR2 SYDVKM. The CDR3 is 11 amino acids. V lost 1 base to trimming and J lost 3 bases, with 0 bases between them. The CDR3 region has the DNA TGTGCCAGCAGTTTATACTATGGCTACACCTTC. It specifies CASSLYYGYTF.

This chain joins TRBV4-3 and TRBJ1-2; a weak D match, TRBD1 (5 bases). Germline values: CDR1 LGHNA, CDR2 YSLEER. The germline V and J ends were trimmed by 4 bases and 7 bases, with 22 bases remaining between them. This CDR3 comprises 16 residues. For the CDR3, the DNA is TGCGCCAGCAGCCCGCGAATCGGGCGGTGGGGACTTGGCTACACCTTC. This sequence encodes CASSPRIGRWGLGYTF.

With respect to this clone: At one end the junction does not follow the germline gene, possibly because of a read error. The chain recombines TRBV7-9 with TRBJ1-5; D gene ambiguous. The germline V gene has CDR1 SEHNR and CDR2 FQNEAQ (reference sequence). This CDR3 has 18 amino acids. CDR3 nucleotide sequence: TGTGCCGGCAGCTTAGACAATTTTGAGGTGAAGGGCAATCAGCCCCAGCATTTT. This sequence encodes CAGSLDNFEVKGNQPQHF.

The count of this clone is one. The CDR3 nucleotides read TGTGCCAGCAGCAGATACGGGTCGGTGAACACTGAAGCTTTCTTT. Residues: CASSRYGSVNTEAFF. This chain connects TRBV14 to TRBJ1-1; D gene unclear. The V end lost 5 bases, the J end lost 0 bases, and 13 bases lay between the germline ends. The germline gives CDR1 SGHDN, CDR2 FVKESK. The CDR3 has 15 residues.

The chain couples TRBV15 to TRBJ2-7, with a weak D call TRBD1 (6 bases). The germline V gene has CDR1 LNHNV and CDR2 YYDKDF (reference sequence). V was trimmed by 4 bases and J by 6 bases, leaving 13 bases between them. This CDR3 has 13 amino acids. The CDR3 DNA follows: TGTGCCACCAGCATAACCCAGGGGAGCGAGCAGTACTTC. Residues: CATSITQGSEQYF.